A single sample gave rise to the 30 T cell receptor beta chains below, sequenced in a study of T cell responses to AZD1222 COVID-19 vaccine. Sequencing used immunoSEQ multiplex PCR; TCRdb keeps in-frame clones, though not all of them. Here the sample spans 150,000 to 200,000 clones, around 94% being singletons. Sequenced here: peripheral blood, sampled on day 0 of AZD1222 vaccination. The receptor set was obtained from an adult in good health.

The chain is built from TRBV7-2 and TRBJ2-2; 11 bases match TRBD2. CDR3 length: 16 amino acids. Unmatched junction bases numbered 6, after V lost 1 base and J lost 8 bases. CDR1 SGHTA and CDR2 FQGNSA come from the germline V gene. The CDR3: CASSLVAGGLRGELFF. As DNA, the CDR3 is TGTGCCAGCAGCTTAGTAGCGGGGGGGCTAAGAGGGGAGCTGTTTTTT.

The chain carries TRBV7-8 and TRBJ1-3, with 7 bases lining up with TRBD1. Trimming cost V 2 bases and J 0 bases; bases outside gene matches: 16. There are 20 residues in the CDR3. Looked up from germline, CDR1 is SGHVS and CDR2 is FQNEAQ. CDR3 in amino acids: CASSLNWRDKGQISGNTIYF. The CDR3 DNA is TGTGCCAGCAGCTTAAATTGGCGGGATAAGGGACAGATCTCTGGAAACACCATATATTTT.

The table lists this clone with a few counts. The V call is TRBV11-3, the J call TRBJ1-5, with 7 bases identical to TRBD1. Germline loops: CDR1 SGHNT, CDR2 YENEEA. V was pared by 5 bases and J by 2 bases, with 12 bases of the junction left unmatched. This CDR3 is built from 17 residues. Written as DNA, the CDR3 is TGTGCCAGCAGCCCCCGCTACAGGGGAAGGGGCAATCAGCCCCAGCATTTT. It encodes CASSPRYRGRGNQPQHF.

This clone was observed a single time. The chain couples TRBV7-9 to TRBJ1-2; D is possibly TRBD1 (5 bases). CDR1 is SEHNR and CDR2 is FQNEAQ in the germline V gene (reference sequence). CDR3 length: 14 amino acids. The ends were cut back, 5 bases at V and 4 bases at J, with 14 bases in the middle. Here the CDR3 reads CASSLTTGTYGYTF. As DNA, the CDR3 is TGTGCCAGCAGCCTCACCACGGGGACCTATGGCTACACCTTC.

The chain uses TRBV5-1 and TRBJ1-2, with D uncertain. Germline values: CDR1 SGHRS, CDR2 YFSETQ. Trimming shortened V by 1 base and J by 3 bases, and 10 bases separated the two germline ends. This CDR3 spans 14 amino acids. In DNA, the CDR3 is TGCGCCAGCAGCTTGTGGGGAGTTGACTATGGCTACACCTTC. Its translation: CASSLWGVDYGYTF.

The chain links TRBV28 to TRBJ1-4; no firm D call. Looked up from germline, CDR1 is MDHEN and CDR2 is SYDVKM. This CDR3 is 13 amino acids long. V was trimmed by 4 bases and J by 7 bases, leaving 10 bases between them. The DNA for the CDR3 is TGTGCCAGCAGTTCCGGGTGGGGTGAAAAACTGTTTTTT. Protein: CASSSGWGEKLFF.

This sequence joins TRBV18 and TRBJ1-6; tentative D call: TRBD1 (5 bases). Germline assignment: CDR1 KGHSH and CDR2 LQKENI. Trimming stripped 2 bases from V and 2 bases from J, with 10 bases between. The CDR3 has 16 amino acids. CDR3 sequence reads: CASSPSSGPYNSPLHF. DNA for the CDR3: TGTGCCAGCTCACCATCTTCAGGGCCCTATAATTCACCCCTCCACTTT.

J is TRBJ2-1 and V is TRBV29-1; D might be TRBD1 or TRBD2, each matching 5 bases. Germline V lookup: CDR1 SQVTM, CDR2 ANQGSEA. V lost 4 bases to trimming and J lost 3 bases, with 13 bases between them. The CDR3 sequence is 14 residues long. The CDR3 nucleotides read TGCAGCGTTGGAACGGGGCCCTTCTACAATGAGCAGTTCTTC. As protein: CSVGTGPFYNEQFF.

The CDR3: CASSPRNNEQFF. The CDR3 DNA follows: TGTGCCAGCTCACCACGGAACAATGAGCAGTTCTTC. V usage is TRBV18 and J usage is TRBJ2-1; D call uncertain. V was clipped by 1 base and J by 5 bases, with 3 bases between them. Germline V CDR1 and CDR2: KGHSH, LQKENI. The CDR3 has 12 residues.

This rearrangement joins TRBV19 to TRBJ2-1, with 9 bases that match TRBD1. CDR1 and CDR2 (germline): LNHDA, SQIVND (reference sequence). V shed 7 bases, J shed 3 bases, and the junction held 7 bases outside the gene matches. The CDR3 has 15 residues. The CDR3 sequence: CASTRDRALYNEQFF. CDR3 sequence (DNA): TGTGCCAGTACCCGGGACAGGGCTCTCTACAATGAGCAGTTCTTC.

The chain has TRBV2 and TRBJ1-6; D is undetermined. This CDR3 has 16 amino acids. Trimming removed 4 bases from V and 5 bases from J, with 15 bases in between. CDR1 is SNHLY and CDR2 is FYNNEI in the germline V gene. The CDR3: CASSAGPPGNNSPLHF. The CDR3 DNA reads TGTGCCAGCAGTGCCGGGCCCCCGGGAAATAATTCACCCCTCCACTTT.

The chain has TRBV27 and TRBJ2-7, with 8 bases lining up with TRBD1. V shed 6 bases and J 2 bases; nucleotides not matched to a gene: 15. CDR1 is MNHEY, CDR2 SMNVEV, per germline (reference sequence). This CDR3 region has 17 residues. CDR3 DNA sequence: TGTGCCAGCAGGGCAGACAGGGGTTTAGGGTTTACCTACGAGCAGTACTTC. This translates into CASRADRGLGFTYEQYF.

The chain links TRBV7-9 to TRBJ1-2, with 7 bases fitting TRBD1. Trimming took 5 bases from V and 8 from J; bases not matched to a gene: 11. CDR3 length: 14 residues. Germline CDR1 SEHNR, CDR2 FQNEAQ (reference sequence). Here the CDR3 DNA reads TGTGCCAGCAGCCAATCGACAGGGTTAGAAGGCTACACCTTC. Its translation is CASSQSTGLEGYTF.

This chain joins TRBV2 and TRBJ1-5; 10 bases fit TRBD1. The CDR3 is 17 amino acids. J lost 2 bases, V lost 6 bases, and 10 bases had no gene match. Per the germline V gene, CDR1 is SNHLY and CDR2 is FYNNEI. The CDR3 region is CASRSKPGQGGNQPQHF. Written as DNA, the CDR3 is TGTGCCAGCAGGTCAAAGCCTGGACAGGGGGGCAATCAGCCCCAGCATTTT.

The chain carries TRBV5-5 and TRBJ2-1, with 10 bases that match TRBD2. Germline V CDR1 and CDR2: SGHKS, YYEKEE (reference sequence). The CDR3 is 20 amino acids. V shed 0 bases and J 0 bases; nucleotides not matched to a gene: 12. CDR3 protein: CASSLAGLAGDTRSYNEQFF. In DNA form, the CDR3 reads TGTGCCAGCAGCTTGGCTGGGCTAGCGGGGGACACGCGCTCCTACAATGAGCAGTTCTTC.

V is TRBV6-5 and J is TRBJ1-1; D unresolved. The V end was cut by 2 bases, the J end by 7 bases, with 8 bases between. CDR1 and CDR2 from the germline V gene are MNHEY and SVGAGI. CDR3 length: 12 residues. The CDR3 region is CASSYVDGEAFF. Written as DNA, the CDR3 is TGTGCCAGCAGTTACGTGGACGGTGAAGCTTTCTTT.

In its sample, this clone was seen once. This chain joins TRBV10-3 and TRBJ2-2, with D maybe TRBD2 (5 bases). Germline V gene lookup returns CDR1 ENHRY and CDR2 SYGVKD. The V end was cut by 10 bases, the J end by 0 bases, with 12 bases between. This CDR3 region has 14 residues. CDR3 nucleotides: TGTGCCACTCCGGGGAAGTCGAACACCGGGGAGCTGTTTTTT. Its protein is CATPGKSNTGELFF.

The chain employs TRBV2 and TRBJ1-2; TRBD1 might be the D (6 bases). Germline V gene lookup returns CDR1 SNHLY and CDR2 FYNNEI. Trimming took off 6 bases at V and 3 bases at J, with 14 bases between the two ends. There are 14 residues in the CDR3. For the CDR3, the DNA is TGTGCCAGCAGGGAGGAGGGGGGCTACTATGGCTACACCTTC. Residues: CASREEGGYYGYTF.

The chain is built from TRBV27 and TRBJ1-5; a weak D match, TRBD1 (5 bases). V was shortened by 5 bases and J by 0 bases, with 11 bases between the two germline ends. The CDR3 consists of 15 residues. CDR1 MNHEY and CDR2 SMNVEV come from the germline V gene (reference sequence). CDR3 amino acids: CASSPGHYSNQPQHF. The CDR3 nucleotides are TGTGCCAGCAGTCCAGGACACTATAGCAATCAGCCCCAGCATTTT.

The chain has TRBV5-5 and TRBJ2-5, with TRBD2 as a possible D gene (6 bases). CDR1 and CDR2 (germline): SGHKS, YYEKEE (reference sequence). This CDR3 region has 13 residues. With 3 bases removed from V and 5 bases from J, the gap between germline ends came to 11 bases. The CDR3 coding sequence is TGTGCCAGCAGCTCGACTAGGACGGAGACCCAGTACTTC. Translating gives CASSSTRTETQYF.

J is TRBJ1-3 and V is TRBV9; unclear D gene. The germline CDR1 and CDR2 sequences are SGDLS and YYNGEE. This CDR3 contains 17 residues. Trimming took 0 bases from V and 0 from J, leaving 13 bases between them. The CDR3 region has the DNA TGTGCCAGCAGCGTAGTTTCGGACCTAAACTCTGGAAACACCATATATTTT. This codes for CASSVVSDLNSGNTIYF.

CDR3: CASSSGGYYGYTF. The CDR3 DNA is TGTGCCAGCAGTTCGGGGGGTTACTATGGCTACACCTTC. V is TRBV6-6 and J is TRBJ1-2, with D possibly being TRBD1 (5 bases). With 4 bases removed from V and 3 bases from J, the gap between germline ends came to 9 bases. The CDR3 sequence is 13 residues long. Germline V gene lookup returns CDR1 MNHNY and CDR2 SVGAGI (reference sequence).

In DNA, the CDR3 is TGTGCCAGCTCTCGGGGGGACAACTATGGCTACACCTTC. This encodes CASSRGDNYGYTF. The chain combines TRBV12-3 or TRBV12-4 with TRBJ1-2; D might be TRBD1 (5 bases). The CDR3 loop spans 13 amino acids. The germline V and J ends were trimmed by 8 bases and 2 bases, with 12 bases remaining between them.

This clone was picked up a small number of times. The V and J genes are TRBV5-1 and TRBJ1-1, with D tentatively TRBD1 (5 bases). Trimming shortened V by 0 bases and J by 0 bases, and 9 bases separated the two germline ends. The CDR3 is 15 amino acids. Germline CDR1 is SGHRS and CDR2 is YFSETQ. The CDR3 nucleotides are TGCGCCAGCAGCTTGGTGTCGGGGGTGAACACTGAAGCTTTCTTT. Translating it yields CASSLVSGVNTEAFF.

The chain joins TRBV29-1 to TRBJ1-4; TRBD1 matches at 8 bases. Germline V lookup: CDR1 SQVTM, CDR2 ANQGSEA. The V segment lost 4 bases and the J segment 3 bases; nucleotides outside the gene matches: 7. The CDR3 runs to 15 residues. The CDR3 loop reads CSVGSGQGPNEKLFF. CDR3 DNA sequence: TGCAGCGTTGGTTCCGGACAGGGCCCTAATGAAAAACTGTTTTTT.

The V call is TRBV10-3, the J call TRBJ1-6, with D uncertain. Germline CDR1 is ENHRY and CDR2 is SYGVKD. V was pared by 6 bases and J by 5 bases, with 8 bases between. This CDR3 has 13 amino acids. CDR3 DNA sequence: TGTGCCATCAGCGATCAAAATAATTCACCCCTCCACTTT. Protein: CAISDQNNSPLHF.

The rearrangement uses TRBV30 and TRBJ1-6; 9 bases fit TRBD1. J lost 7 bases, V lost 4 bases, and 2 bases had no gene match. The CDR3 sequence is 13 residues long. In germline, CDR1 is GTSNPN, CDR2 SVGIG (reference sequence). The CDR3 here is CAWNGQGNSPLHF. The CDR3 DNA follows: TGTGCCTGGAACGGACAGGGGAATTCACCCCTCCACTTT.

The rearrangement links TRBV9 to TRBJ1-6; 11 bases map to TRBD1. Germline V lookup: CDR1 SGDLS, CDR2 YYNGEE. V shed 4 bases, J shed 6 bases, and the junction held 6 bases outside the gene matches. This CDR3 comprises 16 residues. The CDR3 is CASSLLDRGLNSPLHF. As DNA, the CDR3 is TGTGCCAGCAGCTTATTGGACAGGGGGCTTAATTCACCCCTCCACTTT.

This clone is a singleton in its sample. The chain links TRBV4-1 to TRBJ2-3; 12 bases align to TRBD2. The CDR3 sequence is 18 residues long. V shed 3 bases and J 0 bases; nucleotides not matched to a gene: 7. Germline V gives CDR1 MGHRA, CDR2 YSYEKL. In DNA, the CDR3 is TGCGCCAGCAGCCATTCTAGCGGGGGGGACGTTAGCACAGATACGCAGTATTTT. Residues: CASSHSSGGDVSTDTQYF.

This chain connects TRBV10-1 to TRBJ2-1, with a weak D call TRBD1 (6 bases). The germline V and J ends were trimmed by 9 bases and 5 bases, with 17 bases remaining between them. The germline V gene has CDR1 WNHNN and CDR2 SYGVQD (reference sequence). The CDR3 runs 14 residues. The CDR3 DNA is TGCGCCAGTCCAGTTTTCCCAGGGGACAATGAGCAGTTCTTC. Protein: CASPVFPGDNEQFF.